This T cell receptor beta chain was recovered during a study of circulating tumor DNA in untreated peripheral T-cell lymphoma. Measured with immunoSEQ multiplex PCR; TCRdb has only the in-frame clones, and not every one. The sample yields 9,500 to 12,000 clones, around four fifths seen once. Germline V gene data show CDR1 as SQVTM and CDR2 as ANQGSEA. The CDR3 loop spans 15 amino acids. J was trimmed by 2 bases and V by 7 bases; bases with no gene match: 10. Sequences were obtained from tumor tissue. The V call is TRBV29-1, the J call TRBJ2-1; 8 bases fit TRBD2. The TCR was taken from a human donor with peripheral T-cell lymphoma. CDR3 in amino acids: CSAVPETSAYNEQFF. The CDR3 DNA follows: TGCAGCGCCGTTCCCGAGACTAGCGCCTACAATGAGCAGTTCTTC.